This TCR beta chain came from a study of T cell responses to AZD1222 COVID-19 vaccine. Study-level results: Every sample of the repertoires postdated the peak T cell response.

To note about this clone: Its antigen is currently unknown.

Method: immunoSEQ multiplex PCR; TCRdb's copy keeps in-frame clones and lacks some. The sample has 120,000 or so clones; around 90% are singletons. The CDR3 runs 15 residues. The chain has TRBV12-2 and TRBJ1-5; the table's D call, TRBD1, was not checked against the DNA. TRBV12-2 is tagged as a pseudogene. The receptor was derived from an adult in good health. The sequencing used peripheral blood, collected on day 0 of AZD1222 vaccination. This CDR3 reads CASPHLPTQGQPQHF. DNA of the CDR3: TGTGCAAGTCCCCATCTCCCCACGCAGGGGCAGCCCCAGCATTTT.